Reported below is one T cell receptor (beta chain). Its antigen is still unknown. The data originate from a study of blood T cells in healthy people across ages. Study observations and caveats: Donors of long life had a larger count of naive CD4+ cells and greater diversity than aged donors. Diversity estimated from one million T cells was considered an underestimate.

The CDR3 is made up of 16 amino acids. Germline V CDR1 and CDR2: ENHRY, SYGVKD. V was shortened by 3 bases and J by 6 bases, with 18 bases between the two germline ends. Using a J-beta primer mix together with a sample-barcoded 5' primer, a second PCR was run for roughly 7 to 11 cycles. Tags on each cDNA molecule came from a template-switch adaptor with 12 random nucleotides. Each of the samples gave a minimum of 2.5 million paired-end reads that contained CDR3. TCRdb processed the 5' RACE reads anew with MiXCR; each CDR3 protein has one entry. This sample has about 1.1 million distinct CDR3 sequences, with around two fifths found just once.

V is TRBV10-3 and J is TRBJ1-5; D ambiguous. Specimen: blood. This sequence originates from a man between 18 and 29 years old in good health. The CDR3 here is CAISDLQVVDSQPQHF. CDR3 DNA sequence: TGTGCCATCAGTGATCTCCAGGTGGTGGATAGTCAGCCCCAGCATTTT.